The rows below give T cell receptor beta chains drawn from one sample of a study of blood T cell repertoires in COVID-19. Profiling relied on immunoSEQ multiplex PCR, and the TCRdb table lists in-frame clones only, not all of them. The sample records about 220,000 clones, approximately 83% being singletons. The material sequenced was PBMCs or T cells enriched from blood (not recorded which). These TCRs come from a middle-aged woman with acute COVID-19. CDR3s include the opening cysteine and the closing phenylalanine or tryptophan. A D gene is named only where the DNA matches it firmly. Clone sizes are given selectively: once, few, many, or a class where the clone is expanded.

>15|TRBV6-2/TRBV6-3|TRBJ2-3|.|.
CASSYLSGSTDTQYF
TGTGCCAGCAGTTATCTGAGCGGCAGCACAGATACGCAGTATTTT
>15|TRBV29-1|TRBJ1-1|.|.
CSVVGGMALNTEAFF
TGCAGCGTTGTGGGGGGAATGGCCCTGAACACTGAAGCTTTCTTT
>14|TRBV2|TRBJ1-6|.|.
CASSEGQFNSPLHF
TGTGCCAGCAGTGAAGGGCAGTTTAATTCACCCCTCCACTTT
>14|TRBV7-9|TRBJ1-4|.|.
CASSPSANSEKLFF
TGTGCCAGCAGCCCCTCGGCCAACAGTGAAAAACTGTTTTTT
>15|TRBV5-1|TRBJ2-1|.|.
CASSLGGGGYNEQFF
TGCGCCAGCAGCTTGGGTGGGGGCGGCTACAATGAGCAGTTCTTC
>15|TRBV24-1|TRBJ1-5|.|.
CATSESLGPNQPQHF
TGTGCCACCAGTGAGTCCCTGGGGCCAAATCAGCCCCAGCATTTT
>15|TRBV6-5|TRBJ1-2|.|TRBD1
CASSYGQVHNYGYTF
TGTGCCAGCAGTTACGGACAGGTTCATAACTATGGCTACACCTTC
>16|TRBV5-5|TRBJ1-5|.|TRBD1
CASSLSSGQGAQPQHF
TGTGCCAGCAGCTTGAGTTCGGGACAGGGGGCCCAGCCCCAGCATTTT
>13|TRBV7-9|TRBJ2-7|once|TRBD1
CASSRQGYYEQYF
TGTGCCAGCAGCCGACAGGGGTACTACGAGCAGTACTTC
>16|TRBV19|TRBJ1-5|.|TRBD1
CASSKGTGGRYQPQHF
TGTGCCAGTAGTAAAGGGACAGGGGGACGTTATCAGCCCCAGCATTTT
>16|TRBV27|TRBJ2-3|.|TRBD2
CASSSRTSGSSDTQYF
TGTGCCAGCAGTTCCAGGACTAGCGGGAGTTCAGATACGCAGTATTTT
>14|TRBV19|TRBJ2-7|.|.
CASSATSLPYEQYF
TGTGCCAGTAGTGCAACTAGCCTTCCCTACGAGCAGTACTTC
>12|TRBV28|TRBJ2-7|.|TRBD1
CASSLTGVEQYF
TGTGCCAGCAGTTTAACAGGGGTCGAGCAGTACTTC
>12|TRBV27|TRBJ2-7|medium-sized|.
CASLSSSYEQYF
TGTGCCAGCCTATCCTCGTCCTACGAGCAGTACTTC